This section outlines one TCR beta chain sequence together with its context. What it binds is not known. Clones were sequenced by immunoSEQ multiplex PCR, and TCRdb holds only the in-frame ones, with some missing. The sample yields 97,000 or so clones, about 88% seen once. The data were obtained in a study of cytomegalovirus exposure and HLA in healthy donors. Study-wide results and caveats: Researchers catalogued about 150 TCR beta chains as cytomegalovirus-associated. CMV antigen specificity of three CMV-associated chains was confirmed in vitro. Reportedly, diagnosis of cytomegalovirus status by the classifier showed high specificity and sensitivity.

Germline V gene lookup returns CDR1 SGHRS and CDR2 YFSETQ. V lost 4 bases, J lost 8 bases, and 8 bases stayed unmatched. CDR3 length: 14 amino acids. Sequencing was performed on PBMCs. This chain links TRBV5-1 with TRBJ1-2; 10 nucleotides line up with TRBD1. The TCR was taken from a man younger than 35 in good health and CMV-seropositive. The CDR3, as DNA: TGCGCCAGCAGCCTGGGACAGGGGACGGGCGGCTACACCTTC. Translation gives CASSLGQGTGGYTF. The entire variable domain, with the rest obtained from reference TRBV5-1 and TRBJ1-2, is as follows: KAGVTQTPRYLIKTRGQQVTLSCSPISGHRSVSWYQQTPGQGLQFLFEYFSETQRNKGNFPGRFSGRQFSNSRSEMNVSTLELGDSALYLCASSLGQGTGGYTFGSGTRLTVV.